Listed here are 2 T cell receptor beta chains from one sample, sequenced in a study of response to subunit inactivated influenza vaccine. TCRdb re-called the RT-PCR reads with MiXCR, one entry per CDR3 protein. The profile shows 300,000 to 350,000 distinct CDR3 sequences, approximately 20% of them singletons. The material was PBMCs from blood, obtained less than 22 months after vaccination. All receptors come from a man between 50 and 69 years old who received an inactivated influenza vaccine.

The chain employs TRBV28 and TRBJ1-4; 7 bases align to TRBD1. This CDR3 contains 14 residues. V lost 5 bases and J lost 8; bases outside the gene matches: 8. Germline V gene data show CDR1 as MDHEN and CDR2 as SYDVKM. The CDR3 sequence is CASSVSGGPEKLFF. CDR3 sequence (DNA): TGTGCCAGCAGTGTCTCAGGGGGACCAGAAAAACTGTTTTTT.

The gene calls are TRBV29-1 and TRBJ2-4, with TRBD2 matching over 7 bases. The CDR3 is 12 residues long. Germline V lookup: CDR1 SQVTM, CDR2 ANQGSEA. V lost 5 bases to trimming and J lost 8 bases; unmatched junction nucleotides: 6. CDR3 coding DNA: TGCAGCGTTACCAGCGGGACGGACATTCAGTACTTC. Protein: CSVTSGTDIQYF.